This is a list of T cell receptor beta chains from one sample in a study of blood T cell repertoires in COVID-19. Assay used: immunoSEQ multiplex PCR; TCRdb lists only in-frame clones, some missing. The sample contains about 52,000 clones, around 82% of which appear only once. Sequenced input: peripheral blood. The receptor source for this set is a woman aged 80 or over with COVID-19, enrolled during active disease. The CDR3 runs from the conserved cysteine through the conserved F or W. The D gene is left open where the match is weak. Clone size, where shown, is once, few, many, or a class for clones that have expanded.

d_call: NA
v_call: TRBV29-1
j_call: TRBJ2-3
clone_size: once
cdr3_nt: TGCAGCGTTGCCACAGGGGGAGGGGTAGATACGCAGTATTTT
cdr3_aa: CSVATGGGVDTQYF

d_call: NA
v_call: TRBV6-1
j_call: TRBJ2-4
clone_size: NA
cdr3_nt: TGTGCCAGCAGTGGCGGACACAGGGACGGCGCCAAAAACATTCAGTACTTC
cdr3_aa: CASSGGHRDGAKNIQYF

d_call: NA
v_call: TRBV9
j_call: TRBJ1-6
clone_size: NA
cdr3_nt: TGTGCCAGCAGCGTAGCTACAGCAGGGTTCAATTCACCCCTCCACTTT
cdr3_aa: CASSVATAGFNSPLHF

d_call: NA
v_call: TRBV7-3
j_call: TRBJ2-3
clone_size: few
cdr3_nt: TGTGCCAGCAGCCCAAAGGGGGTTCGCACAGATACGCAGTATTTT
cdr3_aa: CASSPKGVRTDTQYF

d_call: TRBD2
v_call: TRBV11-2
j_call: TRBJ2-7
clone_size: NA
cdr3_nt: TGTGCCAGCAGACCCGGGGGTAGCGGGAGGCTCGGGGAGCAGTACTTC
cdr3_aa: CASRPGGSGRLGEQYF

d_call: TRBD1
v_call: TRBV13
j_call: TRBJ1-2
clone_size: NA
cdr3_nt: TGTGCCAGCAGCCGTATTGAAACCCGGGGACAGGGACGCGGTGGCTACACCTTC
cdr3_aa: CASSRIETRGQGRGGYTF

d_call: NA
v_call: TRBV2
j_call: TRBJ1-2
clone_size: NA
cdr3_nt: TGTGCCTCGTCGGCGGGTTCCTTCTATGGCTACACCTTC
cdr3_aa: CASSAGSFYGYTF

d_call: NA
v_call: TRBV18
j_call: TRBJ2-7
clone_size: NA
cdr3_nt: TGTGCCAGCTCCCAAACCGGGACACACTACGAGCAGTACTTC
cdr3_aa: CASSQTGTHYEQYF

d_call: TRBD1
v_call: TRBV7-8
j_call: TRBJ1-4
clone_size: NA
cdr3_nt: TGTGCCAGCAGCTTGCCCGGGACAGGGAATGAAAAACTGTTTTTT
cdr3_aa: CASSLPGTGNEKLFF

d_call: TRBD1
v_call: TRBV19
j_call: TRBJ2-1
clone_size: NA
cdr3_nt: TGTGCCAGTTCCCGCTCCAGGGGGACCGGCGATGAGCAGTTCTTC
cdr3_aa: CASSRSRGTGDEQFF

d_call: NA
v_call: TRBV20-1
j_call: TRBJ2-1
clone_size: once
cdr3_nt: TGCAGTGCTAGTTCGGACTTCCATGAGCAGTTCTTC
cdr3_aa: CSASSDFHEQFF

d_call: TRBD2
v_call: TRBV24-1
j_call: TRBJ2-1
clone_size: NA
cdr3_nt: TGTGCCACAAGGGGCGTAGCGGGAGACTCCTACAATGAGCAGTTCTTC
cdr3_aa: CATRGVAGDSYNEQFF